This T cell receptor beta chain was recorded in a study of CD8 T cells in Susac syndrome. The germline gives CDR1 MGHDK, CDR2 SYGVNS. The V gene lost 4 bases and the J gene lost 3 bases, with 16 bases spanning the gap. The CDR3 has 16 amino acids. High-throughput TCR beta sequencing covered peripheral CD8+ and CD4+ T cells. Those who served as multiple sclerosis controls were treatment-naive patients with stable or active relapsing-remitting disease. TEMRA cells underwent FACS enrichment and CD8+ and CD4+ T cells underwent negative isolation. A quantity of about 0.45 to 1 ug RNA underwent reverse transcription using random hexamers. The amplification used immunoSEQ multiplex PCR on TCR beta CDR3; it spanned 54 Vbeta and 13 Jbeta. TCRdb analysed the immunoSEQ multiplex PCR reads with MiXCR anew, one entry per CDR3 protein. The sample includes 140,000 or so distinct CDR3 sequences, about 95% of them seen just once.

The sequenced sample was CD4+ T cells from PBMCs. V gene TRBV25-1 combines with J gene TRBJ2-1; D could derive from TRBD1 or TRBD2 (6 bases each). This TCR derives from a human donor with multiple sclerosis. The CDR3 is CASSATAGQIYNEQFF. As DNA, the CDR3 is TGTGCCAGCAGTGCCACGGCGGGACAAATCTACAATGAGCAGTTCTTC.